One and the same sample provided the 19 T cell receptor beta chains below, sequenced in a study of Graves' ophthalmopathy and Graves' hyperthyroidism. RNA served as the template for amplifying TCR beta CDR3 regions. First-round RT-PCR used HTBI primers; second-round multiplex PCR followed. Each CDR3 protein gets one entry after TCRdb re-called the multiplex PCR reads with MiXCR. Of over a million distinct CDR3 sequences detected, less than 45% appear once; the ten largest clones hold over 8.5%. Sequences were obtained from peripheral blood or thyroid tissue (not recorded which). Source of these receptors: an adult man with Graves' hyperthyroidism.

As to this clonotype: The junction differs from germline at one of its ends, possibly a read error. The rearrangement links TRBV7-7 to TRBJ2-7; D not resolved. The CDR3 length is 17 residues. Germline V gene sequence: CDR1 SSHAT, CDR2 FNYEAQ (reference sequence). CDR3 sequence (DNA): TGTGCCAGCGGCTTAGTGGGCACAGAAAAATCGAACTACGAGCAGTACTTC. Its translation is CASGLVGTEKSNYEQYF.

At least ten counts were recorded for this clonotype. The chain is built from TRBV5-6 and TRBJ1-1; D gene unclear. Germline V gives CDR1 SGHDT, CDR2 YYEEEE. Trimming took 2 bases from V and 4 from J, leaving 9 bases between them. The CDR3 is 13 residues long. CDR3 nucleotide sequence: TGTGCCAGCAGCTTCGGATACAGCACTGAAGCTTTCTTT. Translated: CASSFGYSTEAFF.

This clonotype was observed once. Since a much larger clone is just one base distant, this may be a read error. The genes are TRBV7-2 and TRBJ1-1, with D unclear. V was clipped by 2 bases and J by 0 bases, with 10 bases between them. The CDR3 consists of 15 residues. Germline V gene sequence: CDR1 SGHTA, CDR2 FQGNSA. The CDR3 DNA sequence: TGTGCCAGCAGCTTACATCGAGGGATGAACACTGAAGCTTTCTTT. Its protein product is CASSLHRGMNTEAFF.

In its sample, this clonotype was seen many times. The genes are TRBV20-1 and TRBJ1-2; D is ambiguous. CDR3 length: 13 residues. Germline-derived CDR1 and CDR2 are DFQATT and SNEGSKA (reference sequence). Trimming took off 5 bases at V and 4 bases at J, with 14 bases between the two ends. The CDR3 bases are TGCAGTGCTGAATTGGTACAGTCCTATGGCTACACCTTC. Amino acid sequence: CSAELVQSYGYTF.

Ten or more counts support this clonotype. J is TRBJ1-5 and V is TRBV20-1; 9 bases are shared with TRBD1. J lost 5 bases, V lost 5 bases, and 4 bases had no gene match. The CDR3 has 13 amino acids. Germline V gives CDR1 DFQATT, CDR2 SNEGSKA (reference sequence). The CDR3 loop reads CSAWTGDHQPQHF. In DNA, the CDR3 is TGCAGTGCTTGGACAGGGGATCATCAGCCCCAGCATTTT.

This clonotype was seen many times. The chain joins TRBV7-2 to TRBJ2-3; 8 positions agree with TRBD1. Germline V gene data show CDR1 as SGHTA and CDR2 as FQGNSA. The CDR3 runs to 15 residues. Trimming cost V 5 bases and J 2 bases; bases outside gene matches: 6. CDR3 amino acids: CASSDRGHYTDTQYF. CDR3 DNA: TGTGCCAGCAGCGACAGGGGCCATTACACAGATACGCAGTATTTT.

The CDR3 DNA reads as TGTGCCAGCAGCTTAGCGCGTGGCCTTGGGACGGGGGATGGCTACACCTTC. Translation: CASSLARGLGTGDGYTF. The chain has TRBV7-9 and TRBJ1-2; perhaps TRBD1 as D (5 bases). The CDR3 has 17 amino acids. In germline, CDR1 is SEHNR, CDR2 FQNEAQ (reference sequence). V lost 0 bases to trimming and J lost 6 bases, with 20 bases between them.

The sample holds a few counts of this clonotype. The chain couples TRBV10-3 to TRBJ2-1, with TRBD2 matching over 13 bases. The CDR3 sequence is 16 residues long. V trimming: 6 bases; J trimming: 4 bases; junction bases outside the gene matches: 6. The germline V gene encodes CDR1 ENHRY and CDR2 SYGVKD. CDR3 residues: CAIRGTSGEGYNEQFF. The CDR3, as DNA: TGTGCCATCAGGGGGACTAGCGGGGAGGGGTACAATGAGCAGTTCTTC.

This chain connects TRBV6-6 to TRBJ2-6; unclear D gene. Germline V gene data show CDR1 as MNHNY and CDR2 as SVGAGI (reference sequence). The V end lost 2 bases, the J end lost 2 bases, and 4 bases lay between the germline ends. The CDR3 contains 14 residues. The CDR3 spells CASSYVAGANVLTF. The CDR3 nucleotides read TGTGCCAGCAGTTACGTTGCTGGGGCCAACGTCCTGACTTTC.

There are many counts of this clonotype. J is TRBJ2-5 and V is TRBV5-1, with D perhaps matching TRBD2 (5 bases). Trimming pared 4 bases from V and 7 bases from J, leaving 17 bases between. The CDR3 runs 14 residues. The V gene's germline CDR1 is SGHRS and CDR2 YFSETQ. The CDR3 region is CASSMERTEGTQYF. In DNA form, the CDR3 reads TGCGCCAGCAGCATGGAGCGTACCGAGGGGACCCAGTACTTC.

The chain combines TRBV28 with TRBJ2-7; 7 bases are a match to TRBD1. Trimming at V came to 6 bases and at J to 6 bases, leaving 8 bases not matched to a gene. This CDR3 comprises 13 residues. Per the germline V gene, CDR1 is MDHEN and CDR2 is SYDVKM. The CDR3 nucleotides are TGTGCCAGCAGGGGGACAGAGAGCCGCGAGCAGTACTTC. This codes for CASRGTESREQYF.

This clonotype was seen ten or more times. The V call is TRBV9, the J call TRBJ2-5, with TRBD2 matching over 7 bases. CDR3 length: 14 residues. Per the germline V gene, CDR1 is SGDLS and CDR2 is YYNGEE. With V trimmed by 0 bases and J by 5 bases, 4 bases remained unmatched. The DNA of the CDR3 is TGTGCCAGCAGCGTAGAGTGGGGGGGGGAGACCCAGTACTTC. Amino acid sequence: CASSVEWGGETQYF.

Many counts were recorded for this clonotype. The chain uses TRBV20-1 and TRBJ1-1, with unresolved D. Trimming removed 1 base from V and 10 bases from J, with 13 bases in between. CDR1 and CDR2 from the germline V gene are DFQATT and SNEGSKA (reference sequence). The CDR3 extends over 12 amino acids. DNA of the CDR3: TGCAGTGCTAGAGCGGTTCTTCCTCGAGCTTTCTTT. It codes for CSARAVLPRAFF.

This chain joins TRBV20-1 and TRBJ1-1; 7 positions agree with TRBD1. Germline trimming cut 3 bases from V and 2 bases from J; bases unmatched to any gene: 12. The CDR3 totals 16 residues. The germline V gene has CDR1 DFQATT and CDR2 SNEGSKA (reference sequence). The CDR3 is CSASRGWGAVNTEAFF. As DNA, the CDR3 is TGCAGTGCTAGCAGGGGGTGGGGGGCAGTAAACACTGAAGCTTTCTTT.

The sample holds a few counts of this clonotype. CDR3: CASGGWGEQYF. In DNA form, the CDR3 reads TGTGCCAGCGGGGGGTGGGGAGAGCAGTACTTC. The chain combines TRBV12-3 or TRBV12-4 with TRBJ2-7, with a possible D match to TRBD2 (6 bases). The length of the CDR3 is 11 residues. Trimming left V 8 bases short and J 7 bases short, with 12 bases between.

J is TRBJ1-4 and V is TRBV7-3; the D gene is possibly TRBD1 (5 bases). There are 10 residues in the CDR3. From germline, CDR1 is SGHTA and CDR2 FQGTGA. CDR3 nucleotides: TGTGTGGGGCTCAGGGAAAAACTGTTTTTT. It is translated as CVGLREKLFF.

On this clonotype: A read error may produce the germline difference seen at one junction end. The chain has TRBV29-1 and TRBJ1-5; the D is unclear. CDR3 size: 17 residues. In germline, CDR1 is SQVTM, CDR2 ANQGSEA. CDR3: CAWSVEQRATQNQPQHF. CDR3 nucleotides: TGTGCCTGGAGTGTCGAACAAAGGGCCACTCAAAATCAGCCCCAGCATTTT.

The sample holds a few counts of this clonotype. The gene calls are TRBV19 and TRBJ1-2; D uncertain. This CDR3 region has 14 residues. The germline gives CDR1 LNHDA, CDR2 SQIVND (reference sequence). V was clipped by 7 bases and J by 0 bases, with 12 bases between them. In DNA form, the CDR3 reads TGTGCCAGTACCGTTACACGAGCTAACTATGGCTACACCTTC. Translation: CASTVTRANYGYTF.

This clonotype was seen a few times. The chain is built from TRBV3-1 and TRBJ2-7; a weak D match, TRBD1 (5 bases). The CDR3 consists of 15 residues. Germline V lookup: CDR1 LGHDT, CDR2 YNNKEL (reference sequence). The V and J ends lost 1 base and 1 base respectively, with 11 bases between them. The CDR3 here is CASSQVLRTSYEQYF. In DNA, the CDR3 is TGTGCCAGCAGCCAAGTTTTGAGGACATCCTACGAGCAGTACTTC.